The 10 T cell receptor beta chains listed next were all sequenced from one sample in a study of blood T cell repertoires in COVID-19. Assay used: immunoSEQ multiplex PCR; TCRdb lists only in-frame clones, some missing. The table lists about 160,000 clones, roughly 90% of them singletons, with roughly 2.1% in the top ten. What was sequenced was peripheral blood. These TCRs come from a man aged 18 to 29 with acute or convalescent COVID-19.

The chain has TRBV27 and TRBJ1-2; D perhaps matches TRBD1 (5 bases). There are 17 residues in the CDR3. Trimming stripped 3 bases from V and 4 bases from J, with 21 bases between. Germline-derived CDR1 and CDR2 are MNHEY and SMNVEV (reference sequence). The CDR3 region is CASSFLPGAAQFYGYTF. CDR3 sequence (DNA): TGTGCCAGCAGTTTTTTGCCTGGGGCAGCCCAATTCTATGGCTACACCTTC.

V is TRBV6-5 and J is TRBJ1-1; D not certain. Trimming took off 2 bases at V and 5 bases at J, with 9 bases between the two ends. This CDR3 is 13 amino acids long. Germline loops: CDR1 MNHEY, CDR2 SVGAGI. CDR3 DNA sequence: TGTGCCAGCAGTTACCAAAGGAGGACTGAAGCTTTCTTT. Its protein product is CASSYQRRTEAFF.

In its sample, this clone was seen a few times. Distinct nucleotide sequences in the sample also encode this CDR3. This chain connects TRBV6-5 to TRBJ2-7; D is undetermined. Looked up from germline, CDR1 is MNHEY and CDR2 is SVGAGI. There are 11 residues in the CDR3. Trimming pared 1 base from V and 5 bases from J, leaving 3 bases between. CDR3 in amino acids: CASSYYNEQYF. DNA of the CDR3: TGTGCCAGCAGTTACTATAACGAGCAGTACTTC.

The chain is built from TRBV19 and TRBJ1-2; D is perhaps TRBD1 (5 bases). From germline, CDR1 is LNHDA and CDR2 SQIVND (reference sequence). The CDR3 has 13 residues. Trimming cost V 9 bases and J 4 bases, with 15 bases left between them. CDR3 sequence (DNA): TGTGCCAGGGGGGACGGGGGATTCTATGGCTACACCTTC. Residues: CARGDGGFYGYTF.

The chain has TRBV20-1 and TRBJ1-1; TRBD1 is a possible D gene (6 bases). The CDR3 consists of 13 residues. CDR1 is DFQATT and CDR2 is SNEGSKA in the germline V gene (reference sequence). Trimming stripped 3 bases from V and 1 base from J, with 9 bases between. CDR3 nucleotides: TGCAGTGCTAGTCTACAGGGGAACACTGAAGCTTTCTTT. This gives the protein CSASLQGNTEAFF.

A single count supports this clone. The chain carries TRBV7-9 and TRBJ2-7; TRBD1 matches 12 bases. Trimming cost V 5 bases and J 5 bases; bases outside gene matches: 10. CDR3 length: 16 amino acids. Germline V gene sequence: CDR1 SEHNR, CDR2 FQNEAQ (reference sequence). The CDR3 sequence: CASSRWGQGAIHEQYF. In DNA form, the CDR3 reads TGTGCCAGCAGCCGATGGGGACAGGGGGCGATACACGAGCAGTACTTC.

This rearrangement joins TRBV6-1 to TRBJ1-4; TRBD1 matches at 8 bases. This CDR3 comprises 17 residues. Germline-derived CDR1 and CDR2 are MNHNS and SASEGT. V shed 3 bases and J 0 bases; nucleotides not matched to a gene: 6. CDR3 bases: TGTGCCAGCAGTGAGGACAGGGCACCCTCAACTAATGAAAAACTGTTTTTT. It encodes CASSEDRAPSTNEKLFF.

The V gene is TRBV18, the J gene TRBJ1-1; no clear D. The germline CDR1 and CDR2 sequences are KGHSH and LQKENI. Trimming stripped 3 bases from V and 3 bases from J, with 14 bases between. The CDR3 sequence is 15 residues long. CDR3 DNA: TGTGCCAGCTCACCGAATACGTCCCCAGACACTGAAGCTTTCTTT. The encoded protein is CASSPNTSPDTEAFF.

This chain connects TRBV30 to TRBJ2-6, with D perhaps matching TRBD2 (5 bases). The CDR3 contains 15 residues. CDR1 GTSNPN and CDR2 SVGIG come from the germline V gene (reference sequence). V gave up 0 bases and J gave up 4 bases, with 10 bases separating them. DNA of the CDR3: TGTGCCTGGAGTGTACGAGGACTGGGGGCCAACGTCCTGACTTTC. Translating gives CAWSVRGLGANVLTF.

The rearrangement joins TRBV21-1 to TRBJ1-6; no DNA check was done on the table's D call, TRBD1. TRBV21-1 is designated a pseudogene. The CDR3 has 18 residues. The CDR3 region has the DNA TGTGCCAGCAGCAAATCAGGGACAGTTACTGAGGGGCATTCACCCCTCCACTTT. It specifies CASSKSGTVTEGHSPLHF.